This T cell receptor beta chain was sequenced for a study of T cell repertoires in cytomegalovirus infection. Study as a whole: HLA-B-restricted CMV epitopes that are well studied, plus recently identified HLA-C-restricted ones, were used by the study. CMV infection and matching HLA type were both indicated by public TCR beta signatures.

The CDR3 consists of 15 residues. Germline lookup yields CDR1 MNHEY and CDR2 SMNVEV (reference sequence). The V end was cut by 0 bases, the J end by 1 base, with 9 bases between. Study conclusions and caveats: Cumulative frequency of public TCR beta families picked out carriers of CMV plus the relevant HLA. The study found HLA-C-restricted CMV-specific TCR beta clonotypes dominating the ex vivo response.

TCRdb reanalysed the reads using MiXCR and keeps one entry per CDR3 protein. The table lists under 450,000 distinct CDR3 sequences, about 35% of them singletons. This clonotype was detected only a few times. Antigen specificity is unknown. Source: cultured PBMCs, taken from culture after CMV antigen stimulation. The sequence came from a human donor in good health (CMV status not recorded). Some clones in this sample may be carry-over from other donors' samples. The chain recombines TRBV27 with TRBJ1-1; unclear D gene. CDR3 bases: TGTGCCAGCAGTTTATCGGACGGACCGAACACTGAAGCTTTCTTT. It is translated as CASSLSDGPNTEAFF.